The T cell receptor beta chain under discussion was sequenced for a study of T cell changes during pregnancy in multiple sclerosis. The protocol was immunoSEQ multiplex PCR, while the TCRdb copy is restricted to in-frame clones and leaves out a portion. There are 30,000 to 45,000 clones in the sample; approximately 85% occur only once, and more than 1% lies in the top ten. The CDR3 spans 15 residues. Per the germline V gene, CDR1 is LGHNA and CDR2 is YSLEER. V was clipped by 4 bases and J by 4 bases, with 17 bases between them. The specimen comprised CD4+ T cells from peripheral blood mononuclear cells, sampled before pregnancy. The TCR was taken from a female donor with multiple sclerosis, enrolled in a pregnancy study. The gene calls are TRBV4-3 and TRBJ2-7; TRBD2 might be the D (6 bases). The CDR3 here is CASSLNSGVPYEQYF. CDR3 sequence (DNA): TGCGCCAGCAGCCTAAACTCGGGGGTCCCGTACGAGCAGTACTTC.